This T cell receptor (beta chain) comes out of a study of blood T cell repertoires in COVID-19. About the study: PBMCs, B-cell-depleted T cells, or T cells provided the cDNA or gDNA that made up the material.

V dropped 6 bases and J dropped 4; count of bases not matched to a gene: 8. The CDR3 contains 16 residues. Germline V gene lookup returns CDR1 SNHLY and CDR2 FYNNEI. Assay used: immunoSEQ multiplex PCR; TCRdb lists only in-frame clones, some missing. Of about 270,000 clones detected, over 75% appear once; the ten largest clones hold less than 15%. The sequence came from a human donor in a cohort sampled during active COVID-19. The chain couples TRBV2 to TRBJ2-2; 10 nucleotides match TRBD1. The sample taken for sequencing was peripheral blood. The CDR3 DNA follows: TGTGCCAGCAGGAGGGACAGGGGACGCGGCACCGGGGAGCTGTTTTTT. As protein: CASRRDRGRGTGELFF.